Listed here are 19 T cell receptor beta chains from one sample, sequenced in a study of vaccination effects on CD4 cells after COVID-19. These receptors have no known antigen. Produced via immunoSEQ multiplex PCR; TCRdb's table is partial and in-frame only. The table includes 70,000 or so clones, around 77% detected once. Following an approximately 9-day culture, CD4+ T cells were purified. This specimen consisted of CD4+ T cells from PBMCs cultured without peptide, obtained before COVID-19 vaccination. The source of these receptors is a human donor who received a COVID-19 vaccine.

This rearrangement joins TRBV28 to TRBJ1-4; D is uncertain. Germline V gene data show CDR1 as MDHEN and CDR2 as SYDVKM. The CDR3 loop spans 12 amino acids. V was pared by 9 bases and J by 3 bases, with 8 bases between. Written as DNA, the CDR3 is TGTGCCAGTACGGAAGCTAATGAAAAACTGTTTTTT. This codes for CASTEANEKLFF.

This clone showed up just a few times. This rearrangement joins TRBV5-5 to TRBJ1-1, with D hard to call. V lost 2 bases and J 1 base, leaving 12 bases between the germline ends. The germline CDR1 and CDR2 sequences are SGHKS and YYEKEE (reference sequence). This CDR3 is built from 15 residues. CDR3 nucleotide sequence: TGTGCCAGCAGCTTTTTCACGGTGCCGAACACTGAAGCTTTCTTT. Protein: CASSFFTVPNTEAFF. The whole variable domain, filled in from reference TRBV5-5 and TRBJ1-1, reads DAGVTQSPTHLIKTRGQQVTLRCSPISGHKSVSWYQQVLGQGPQFIFQYYEKEERGRGNFPDRFSARQFPNYSSELNVNALLLGDSALYLCASSFFTVPNTEAFFGQGTRLTVV.

The rearrangement links TRBV12-5 to TRBJ1-4; D remains unclear. Per the germline V gene, CDR1 is LGHNT and CDR2 is FRNRAP. V gave up 0 bases and J gave up 8 bases, with 19 bases separating them. This CDR3 comprises 17 residues. The CDR3 bases are TGTGCTAGTGGTTTGGTAACGGCGGCCCGGGTGGAGGAAAAACTGTTTTTT. Encoded protein: CASGLVTAARVEEKLFF.

The V gene is TRBV19, the J gene TRBJ2-1; D is perhaps TRBD2 (6 bases). The length of the CDR3 is 14 residues. Trimming took off 6 bases at V and 6 bases at J, with 15 bases between the two ends. CDR1 LNHDA and CDR2 SQIVND come from the germline V gene (reference sequence). CDR3 nucleotides: TGTGCCAGTAGACTGATCGGGGGAAGCAATGAGCAGTTCTTC. Protein sequence: CASRLIGGSNEQFF.

Only one count was recorded for this clone. The V gene is TRBV7-3, the J gene TRBJ1-1, with 7 nucleotides matching TRBD1. Germline V gene sequence: CDR1 SGHTA, CDR2 FQGTGA. Losses at the gene ends were 5 bases for V and 2 bases for J; bases not matched to a gene: 11. The CDR3 has 16 amino acids. The DNA of the CDR3 is TGTGCCAGCAGCCCACAGGGGAAGCTGCGAAACACTGAAGCTTTCTTT. This encodes CASSPQGKLRNTEAFF.

This chain connects TRBV4-1 to TRBJ2-3, with 15 positions matching TRBD2. With V trimmed by 4 bases and J by 3 bases, 8 bases remained unmatched. The germline CDR1 and CDR2 sequences are MGHRA and YSYEKL. This CDR3 region has 18 residues. The CDR3, as DNA: TGCGCCAGCAGCCGGACTAGCGGGGGGGCCGGCATTACAGATACGCAGTATTTT. Translating it yields CASSRTSGGAGITDTQYF.

The J gene is TRBJ2-2, the V gene TRBV2; D is perhaps TRBD1 (6 bases). Deletions cut 5 bases from V and 0 bases from J, with 13 bases between. The CDR3 has 16 amino acids. Germline CDR1 is SNHLY and CDR2 is FYNNEI. The CDR3 loop is CASSSGTPSNTGELFF. CDR3 DNA: TGTGCCAGCAGTTCTGGGACACCCTCGAACACCGGGGAGCTGTTTTTT.

The rearrangement joins TRBV19 to TRBJ1-5, with a possible D match to TRBD1 (5 bases). The CDR3 contains 13 residues. Germline V CDR1 and CDR2: LNHDA, SQIVND (reference sequence). Trimming stripped 4 bases from V and 7 bases from J, with 11 bases between. The DNA of the CDR3 is TGTGCCAGTAGTAGCAGGGTTGAGCAGCCCCAGCATTTT. It codes for CASSSRVEQPQHF.

The chain employs TRBV5-1 and TRBJ2-3, with 11 bases lining up with TRBD2. V lost 3 bases to trimming and J lost 1 base; unmatched junction nucleotides: 1. CDR3 length: 15 amino acids. Germline V gene data show CDR1 as SGHRS and CDR2 as YFSETQ. The CDR3 loop reads CASSSGLAGTDTQYF. CDR3 sequence (DNA): TGCGCCAGCAGCTCGGGACTAGCGGGCACAGATACGCAGTATTTT.

DNA of the CDR3: TGTGCCAGCAACCCGGCGCTAAGCAATCAGCCCCAGCATTTT. This encodes CASNPALSNQPQHF. The chain joins TRBV6-5 to TRBJ1-5, with unresolved D. V was pared by 7 bases and J by 1 base, with 11 bases between. CDR1 is MNHEY and CDR2 is SVGAGI in the germline V gene. The CDR3 has 14 amino acids.

This clone was seen a handful of times. The chain recombines TRBV7-6 with TRBJ2-7; either TRBD1 or TRBD2 may fit D (5 bases each). Germline V CDR1 and CDR2: SGHVS, FNYEAQ. This CDR3 contains 15 residues. V was pared by 2 bases and J by 6 bases, with 17 bases between. CDR3 coding DNA: TGTGCCAGCAGCTTATTCTCCGGGACCCTCGGCGAGCAGTACGTC. It specifies CASSLFSGTLGEQYV.

The DNA of the CDR3 is TGTGCCAGCAGGAAACTAGCGGTAAGCTCCTACGAGCAGTACGTC. This sequence encodes CASRKLAVSSYEQYV. This sequence joins TRBV7-3 and TRBJ2-7, with 8 bases identical to TRBD2. This CDR3 has 15 amino acids. V shed 6 bases and J 0 bases; nucleotides not matched to a gene: 7. Germline V gives CDR1 SGHTA, CDR2 FQGTGA.

The chain uses TRBV2 and TRBJ2-1; TRBD1 might be the D (6 bases). V dropped 3 bases and J dropped 11 bases, with 14 bases sitting between them. CDR1 is SNHLY and CDR2 is FYNNEI in the germline V gene. The CDR3 extends over 13 amino acids. The CDR3 spells CASSEDMGDKQFF. The CDR3 region has the DNA TGTGCCAGCAGTGAGGATATGGGGGACAAGCAGTTCTTC.

The J gene is TRBJ2-5, the V gene TRBV19; TRBD2 might be the D (5 bases). The CDR3 is 14 amino acids. Germline V gives CDR1 LNHDA, CDR2 SQIVND (reference sequence). V shed 1 base and J shed 5 bases, with 11 bases lying between them. The CDR3 spells CASSIGPSQETQYF. Here the CDR3 DNA reads TGTGCCAGTAGTATAGGGCCTAGCCAGGAGACCCAGTACTTC.

In DNA, the CDR3 is TGCAGCGTAACGGGACTAGCGGGGGGGCCGAATGAGCAGTTCTTC. Translating gives CSVTGLAGGPNEQFF. The rearrangement links TRBV29-1 to TRBJ2-1; TRBD2 matches 16 bases. Trimming removed 6 bases from V and 7 bases from J; junction bases left unmatched: 6. Germline CDR1 reads SQVTM; CDR2 reads ANQGSEA. CDR3 size: 15 residues.

In this sample, this clone turned up once. V and J are TRBV5-4 and TRBJ2-3; 9 bases fit TRBD2. There are 15 residues in the CDR3. Germline trimming cut 0 bases from V and 2 bases from J; bases unmatched to any gene: 1. Germline V lookup: CDR1 SGHNT, CDR2 YYREEE (reference sequence). CDR3 residues: CASSLGGGATDTQYF. CDR3 DNA sequence: TGTGCCAGCAGCTTGGGCGGGGGGGCCACAGATACGCAGTATTTT.

The chain carries TRBV11-3 and TRBJ2-7, with a tentative D call TRBD1 (6 bases). The CDR3 is 16 residues long. Trimming removed 4 bases at V and 4 bases at J, with 20 bases between. From germline, CDR1 is SGHNT and CDR2 YENEEA. The CDR3 here is CASSYHGTLGRYEQYV. For the CDR3, the DNA is TGTGCCAGCAGCTATCACGGGACACTTGGTAGGTACGAGCAGTACGTC.

Turning to this clone: The sample carries other DNA sequences with the same CDR3. The rearrangement links TRBV30 to TRBJ1-5, with D unclear. V gave up 0 bases and J gave up 2 bases, with 5 bases separating them. There are 13 residues in the CDR3. Germline V gene sequence: CDR1 GTSNPN, CDR2 SVGIG (reference sequence). The CDR3 here is CAWSVGGNQPQHF. The CDR3 DNA sequence: TGTGCCTGGAGTGTCGGTGGCAATCAGCCCCAGCATTTT.

V gene TRBV7-3 combines with J gene TRBJ2-3; D uncertain. The CDR3 spans 15 residues. CDR1 and CDR2 (germline): SGHTA, FQGTGA. Trimming removed 1 base from V and 6 bases from J, with 14 bases in between. CDR3 sequence reads: CASSLNPSTPDTQYF. CDR3 in DNA: TGTGCCAGCAGCTTAAACCCCTCGACCCCGGATACGCAGTATTTT.